The 14 T cell receptor beta chains in this list originate from one sample, sequenced in a study of T cell responses to AZD1222 COVID-19 vaccine (dated by TCRdb to about 2021). Receptor libraries were prepared by the immunoSEQ multiplex PCR assay. TCRdb took over this immuneACCESS table, retaining in-frame rearrangements with V and J assigned. Such tables are incomplete; in checked studies, under half of the missing clones stem from an unresolved V gene, and the remainder is unexplained. The sample records approximately 140,000 clones, roughly 92% of which are singletons. Approximately 1.2% of the sample is held by the ten biggest clonotypes. In light of the paper, this sample's time point label describes: about 28 days (+/-7) after the second vaccine dose. Sample: peripheral blood, taken 28 days after the second AZD1222 dose. The receptors shown here come from an adult who received the AZD1222 COVID-19 vaccine.

V usage is TRBV6-2 or TRBV6-3 and J usage is TRBJ2-7, with 8 bases that match TRBD2. Unmatched junction bases numbered 11, after V lost 7 bases and J lost 3 bases. CDR3 length: 15 amino acids. Looked up from germline, CDR1 is MNHEY and CDR2 is SVGEGT. The CDR3 nucleotides read TGTGCCAGCACCCCAGCTTTAGCGGGGTTCTACGAGCAGTACTTC. Its protein is CASTPALAGFYEQYF.

The chain is built from TRBV18 and TRBJ2-2; D is ambiguous. CDR3 length: 16 amino acids. CDR1 and CDR2 (germline): KGHSH, LQKENI. V was pared by 3 bases and J by 2 bases, with 13 bases between. CDR3 residues: CASSPGRLENTGELFF. CDR3 sequence (DNA): TGTGCCAGCTCACCCGGGCGCCTCGAAAACACCGGGGAGCTGTTTTTT.

Regarding this clone: The same CDR3 can be traced to other DNA sequences in this sample. In nucleotides, the CDR3 is TGTGCCAGCAGCCCCCGGGGAATGAACACTGAAGCTTTCTTT. It yields the protein CASSPRGMNTEAFF. The chain is built from TRBV6-5 and TRBJ1-1; D unresolved. In germline, CDR1 is MNHEY, CDR2 SVGAGI. The CDR3 consists of 14 residues. The V and J ends lost 6 bases and 0 bases respectively, with 11 bases between them.

This chain links TRBV2 with TRBJ2-2; D not certain. CDR3 length equals 15 residues. V was shortened by 2 bases and J by 6 bases, with 13 bases between the two germline ends. Germline V lookup: CDR1 SNHLY, CDR2 FYNNEI. The CDR3 DNA sequence: TGTGCCAGCAGTGAATTCGGCCGCCGGTCCGGGGAGCTGTTTTTT. Its translation: CASSEFGRRSGELFF. Full variable domain (remainder filled in from reference TRBV2 and TRBJ2-2): EPEVTQTPSHQVTQMGQEVILRCVPISNHLYFYWYRQILGQKVEFLVSFYNNEISEKSEIFDDQFSVERPDGSNFTLKIRSTKLEDSAMYFCASSEFGRRSGELFFGEGSRLTVL.

The chain has TRBV24-1 and TRBJ2-2, with 12 bases that match TRBD2. The CDR3 runs 17 residues. Trimming cost V 7 bases and J 6 bases; bases outside gene matches: 11. Germline CDR1 reads KGHDR; CDR2 reads SFDVKD. Here the CDR3 DNA reads TGTGCCACCAGCCCGACGGCTAGCGGGGGGGCCCCCGGGGAGCTGTTTTTT. It translates to CATSPTASGGAPGELFF.

CDR3 sequence (DNA): TGCAGTGCTAGTTTAGGGGATAGGGAATACACCTTC. It encodes CSASLGDREYTF. This rearrangement joins TRBV20-1 to TRBJ1-2; the D gene is possibly TRBD1 (5 bases). The germline V gene has CDR1 DFQATT and CDR2 SNEGSKA (reference sequence). V lost 3 bases and J 11 bases, leaving 16 bases between the germline ends. This CDR3 has 12 amino acids.

The chain combines TRBV29-1 with TRBJ2-1; D is perhaps TRBD1 (6 bases). V was pared by 2 bases and J by 0 bases, with 11 bases between. The CDR3 runs to 15 residues. Per germline, CDR1 SQVTM and CDR2 ANQGSEA. The CDR3, as DNA: TGCAGCGTTGAAAGGGGGTGGAGCTCCTACAATGAGCAGTTCTTC. As protein: CSVERGWSSYNEQFF.

In its sample, this clone was seen once. The genes are TRBV27 and TRBJ1-1; the D is unclear. CDR1 and CDR2 from the germline V gene are MNHEY and SMNVEV (reference sequence). Trimming removed 7 bases from V and 4 bases from J, with 22 bases in between. CDR3 length equals 16 residues. The CDR3 reads CASTSFRAGLSTEAFF. In nucleotides, the CDR3 is TGTGCCAGCACTTCCTTTAGGGCCGGACTCTCCACTGAAGCTTTCTTT.

This chain uses TRBV7-2 with TRBJ1-6, with D hard to call. Trimming stripped 5 bases from V and 5 bases from J, with 13 bases between. Germline CDR1 and CDR2: SGHTA and FQGNSA. This CDR3 has 15 amino acids. CDR3 sequence: CASSPGVYHNSPLHF. The CDR3 DNA is TGTGCCAGCAGCCCCGGGGTTTACCATAATTCACCCCTCCACTTT.

The chain has TRBV4-2 and TRBJ1-1, with D maybe TRBD1 (6 bases). Germline CDR1 and CDR2: LGHNA and YNFKEQ. V was trimmed by 2 bases and J by 3 bases, leaving 19 bases between them. The CDR3 is made up of 17 amino acids. The CDR3 loop is CASSQRGGGAGYTEAFF. CDR3 nucleotides: TGTGCCAGCAGCCAACGAGGGGGGGGAGCAGGATACACTGAAGCTTTCTTT.

The genes are TRBV5-8 and TRBJ2-1, with 9 bases lining up with TRBD1. The V and J ends lost 1 base and 6 bases, in that order; junction bases with no gene match: 11. The CDR3 loop spans 17 amino acids. CDR1 is SGHTS, CDR2 YDEGEE, per germline. CDR3 loop: CASSLYGGQGRGNEQFF. The CDR3, as DNA: TGTGCCAGCAGCTTGTATGGGGGACAGGGAAGGGGCAATGAGCAGTTCTTC. The whole variable domain, filled in from reference TRBV5-8 and TRBJ2-1, reads EAGVTQSPTHLIKTRGQQATLRCSPISGHTSVYWYQQALGLGLQFLLWYDEGEERNRGNFPPRFSGRQFPNYSSELNVNALELEDSALYLCASSLYGGQGRGNEQFFGPGTRLTVL.

The chain joins TRBV3-1 (or the pseudogene TRBV3-2) to TRBJ1-3; D not resolved. The CDR3 is 17 amino acids. Germline V CDR1 and CDR2: LGHDT, YNNKEL (reference sequence). Trimming took off 3 bases at V and 2 bases at J, with 17 bases between the two ends. CDR3 protein: CASSHTTGSGPGNTIYF. The CDR3 nucleotides are TGTGCCAGCAGCCATACCACCGGGTCGGGCCCTGGAAACACCATATATTTT.

The genes are TRBV7-9 and TRBJ1-4; tentatively, D is TRBD1 (6 bases). In germline, CDR1 is SEHNR, CDR2 FQNEAQ (reference sequence). CDR3 size: 15 residues. V gave up 8 bases and J gave up 7 bases, with 20 bases separating them. CDR3 residues: CASGWAYRAREKLFF. The CDR3 DNA is TGTGCCAGCGGCTGGGCCTACAGGGCTCGTGAAAAACTGTTTTTT.

The CDR3 DNA is TGTGCCAGCAGCCAAGATATTAGCGGGAGTGAGACCCAGTACTTC. Translating it yields CASSQDISGSETQYF. This sequence joins TRBV3-1 (or the pseudogene TRBV3-2) and TRBJ2-5, with 9 bases lining up with TRBD2. The CDR3 has 15 residues. CDR1 LGHDT and CDR2 YNNKEL come from the germline V gene (reference sequence). Losses at the gene ends were 0 bases for V and 5 bases for J; bases not matched to a gene: 4.